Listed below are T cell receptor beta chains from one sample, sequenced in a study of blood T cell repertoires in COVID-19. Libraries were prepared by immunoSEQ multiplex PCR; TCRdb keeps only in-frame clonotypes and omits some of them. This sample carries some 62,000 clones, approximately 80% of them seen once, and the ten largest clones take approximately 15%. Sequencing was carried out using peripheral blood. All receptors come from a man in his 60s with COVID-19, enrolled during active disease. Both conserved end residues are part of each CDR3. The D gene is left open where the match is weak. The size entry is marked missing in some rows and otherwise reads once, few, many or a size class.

CASTRGYSNQPQHF,TGTGCCAGCACCCGCGGTTATAGCAATCAGCCCCAGCATTTT,TRBV3-1/TRBV3-2,-,-,TRBJ1-5
CASSPDRFIEQFF,TGTGCCAGCAGCCCGGACAGGTTCATTGAGCAGTTCTTC,TRBV27,TRBD1,-,TRBJ2-1
CASSEQRTNIQYF,TGTGCCAGCAGTGAACAAAGGACTAACATTCAGTACTTC,TRBV2,-,-,TRBJ2-4
CASTPGGTGSTEAFF,TGTGCCAGCACTCCTGGGGGGACAGGGTCCACTGAAGCTTTCTTT,TRBV5-4,TRBD1,-,TRBJ1-1
CASSTGTSNQPQHF,TGTGCCAGCAGTACCGGGACAAGCAATCAGCCCCAGCATTTT,TRBV6-5,-,-,TRBJ1-5
CSVTRDFDNEQFF,TGCAGCGTTACTCGGGACTTTGACAATGAGCAGTTCTTC,TRBV29-1,-,-,TRBJ2-1
CASSVDSGGHGETQYF,TGTGCCAGCAGCGTAGATTCAGGCGGGCACGGGGAGACCCAGTACTTC,TRBV9,-,-,TRBJ2-5
CASSERASGDEQFF,TGCGCCAGCAGTGAGCGGGCTAGCGGGGATGAGCAGTTCTTC,TRBV10-1,TRBD2,-,TRBJ2-1
CATSRTRNYGYTF,TGTGCCACCAGCCGGACACGGAACTATGGCTACACCTTC,TRBV15,-,-,TRBJ1-2
CASSSPHSGNTIYF,TGTGCCAGCAGTTCCCCCCACTCTGGAAACACCATATATTTT,TRBV6-5,-,-,TRBJ1-3
CASARGETQYF,TGTGCCAGCGCAAGGGGGGAGACCCAGTACTTC,TRBV11-2,-,-,TRBJ2-5
CATSDSRGGNQPQHF,TGTGCCACCAGTGATTCCAGGGGTGGCAATCAGCCCCAGCATTTT,TRBV24-1,-,-,TRBJ1-5
CASGPGGYANTGELFF,TGTGCTAGTGGTCCGGGGGGCTACGCGAACACCGGGGAGCTGTTTTTT,TRBV12-5,-,-,TRBJ2-2
CASSTSGGDTDTQYF,TGTGCCAGCAGTACTAGCGGGGGGGACACAGATACGCAGTATTTT,TRBV25-1,TRBD2,-,TRBJ2-3
CASSAGTGISPLHF,TGTGCCAGCAGCGCCGGGACAGGGATTTCACCCCTCCACTTT,TRBV9,TRBD1,-,TRBJ1-6
CASSVSGDYGYTF,TGCGCCAGCAGCGTCTCAGGGGACTACGGCTACACCTTC,TRBV5-1,-,-,TRBJ1-2
CASSLRGLGGYTF,TGTGCCAGCAGTTTGCGGGGGTTGGGTGGCTACACCTTC,TRBV27,-,-,TRBJ1-2
CASSLDGVRYSGNTIYF,TGTGCCAGTAGTCTTGACGGGGTCCGATACTCTGGAAACACCATATATTTT,TRBV19,-,-,TRBJ1-3
CASSLSNGQGREPQHF,TGTGCCAGCAGTTTATCGAATGGGCAGGGGCGAGAGCCCCAGCATTTT,TRBV28,-,many,TRBJ1-5
CASSLGLAGGTETQYF,TGCGCCAGCAGCTTGGGACTAGCGGGGGGCACAGAGACCCAGTACTTC,TRBV5-1,TRBD2,many,TRBJ2-5
CASSPGSGYTF,TGTGCCAGCAGCCCGGGGAGTGGCTACACCTTC,TRBV7-6,-,-,TRBJ1-2
CASSKWDRKDSPLHF,TGTGCCAGCAGCAAATGGGACAGAAAGGATTCACCCCTCCACTTT,TRBV7-9,TRBD1,once,TRBJ1-6
CAWSPTGGGQPQHF,TGTGCCTGGAGCCCCACAGGGGGCGGTCAGCCCCAGCATTTT,TRBV30,TRBD1,-,TRBJ1-5
CASSEAGSGANVLTF,TGCGCCAGCAGCGAGGCAGGGTCTGGGGCCAACGTCCTGACTTTC,TRBV5-1,-,-,TRBJ2-6
CASSHREGDKGETQYF,TGTGCCAGCTCACACCGTGAGGGGGACAAGGGAGAGACCCAGTACTTC,TRBV18,-,-,TRBJ2-5
CAWSAKQGIGGYTF,TGTGCCTGGAGTGCAAAACAGGGAATAGGTGGCTACACCTTC,TRBV30,-,-,TRBJ1-2
CASSFDGGPDTQYF,TGTGCCAGCAGCTTTGACGGAGGTCCAGATACGCAGTATTTT,TRBV11-3,-,-,TRBJ2-3
CASSNRLAGHNEQFF,TGTGCCAGTAGTAATCGACTAGCGGGGCACAATGAGCAGTTCTTC,TRBV19,TRBD2,-,TRBJ2-1
CATSGGGLRNYGYTF,TGTGCCACCAGCGGGGGGGGCCTTCGTAACTATGGCTACACCTTC,TRBV6-5,-,-,TRBJ1-2
CASSERGGAGQPQHF,TGTGCCAGCAGTGAAAGAGGGGGGGCCGGTCAGCCCCAGCATTTT,TRBV6-1,-,-,TRBJ1-5
CASSKLAGEGNEQYF,TGTGCCAGCAGCAAACTAGCGGGAGAAGGTAACGAGCAGTACTTC,TRBV11-2,TRBD2,-,TRBJ2-7
CASSEYHPSAPLHF,TGTGCCAGCAGTGAATACCACCCGAGTGCACCCCTCCACTTT,TRBV6-1,-,-,TRBJ1-6
CATSEHKAGFLTKGTQYF,TGTGCCACCAGTGAGCATAAGGCGGGTTTCTTAACCAAGGGGACCCAGTACTTC,TRBV24-1,-,once,TRBJ2-5
CASSERGVELFF,TGTGCCAGCAGTGAAAGGGGTGTGGAGCTGTTTTTT,TRBV2,-,-,TRBJ2-2
CASTSGDSGNTIYF,TGTGCCAGTACATCAGGGGACTCTGGAAACACCATATATTTT,TRBV19,-,-,TRBJ1-3
CASSPPQVGHQPQHF,TGTGCCAGCAGTCCGCCACAGGTAGGCCATCAGCCCCAGCATTTT,TRBV28,-,-,TRBJ1-5
CASSQGQENTEAFF,TGTGCCAGCAGCCAAGGACAGGAGAACACTGAAGCTTTCTTT,TRBV4-2,-,-,TRBJ1-1
CSVMDSLRETQYF,TGCAGCGTTATGGACTCGTTACGAGAGACCCAGTACTTC,TRBV29-1,-,-,TRBJ2-5
CASTKDTYSYEQYF,TGTGCCAGCACCAAGGACACCTACTCCTACGAGCAGTACTTC,TRBV2,-,-,TRBJ2-7